Below are 14 T cell receptor beta chains sequenced from a single sample in a study of CD8+CD57+ T cells in acquired aplastic anemia. TCR beta VDJ and CDR3 were profiled, and genomic DNA was the template. From the reads, TCRdb called clonotypes with MiXCR, one entry per CDR3 protein. The data show some 290,000 distinct CDR3 sequences, approximately 57% seen once. Sequences were obtained from sorted CD4+, CD8+, or CD8+CD57+ T cells (not recorded which) from PBMCs. The source is a human donor with severe aplastic anemia or a healthy control (not recorded which).

In this sample, this clonotype turned up many times. V and J are TRBV27 and TRBJ1-6, with no clear D. V was pared by 3 bases and J by 8 bases, with 8 bases between. Germline V gene data show CDR1 as MNHEY and CDR2 as SMNVEV (reference sequence). CDR3 length: 13 amino acids. The CDR3 spells CASSFGSDSPLHF. The DNA for the CDR3 is TGTGCCAGCAGTTTTGGATCGGATTCACCCCTCCACTTT.

This clonotype was observed many times. The J gene is TRBJ2-7, the V gene TRBV11-2; 9 nucleotides line up with TRBD1. Germline V gives CDR1 SGHAT, CDR2 FQNNGV. The CDR3 is made up of 15 amino acids. V dropped 4 bases and J dropped 2; count of bases not matched to a gene: 6. The CDR3 loop reads CASSWGQGEAYEQYF. The CDR3 DNA sequence: TGTGCCAGCAGCTGGGGACAGGGAGAGGCCTACGAGCAGTACTTC.

A remark on this clonotype: A read error may account for a junction end that differs from germline. The chain recombines TRBV10-1 with TRBJ1-1; D remains ambiguous. Germline V gene sequence: CDR1 WNHNN, CDR2 SYGVQD (reference sequence). This CDR3 has 12 residues. CDR3 nucleotides: TGTGCCATACATGATAGGAACACTGAAGCTTTCTTT. Protein sequence: CAIHDRNTEAFF.

This clonotype has a count of ten or more. This chain links TRBV7-2 with TRBJ2-7; 14 bases are shared with TRBD2. The CDR3 runs to 17 residues. Germline assignment: CDR1 SGHTA and CDR2 FQGNSA. V lost 3 bases to trimming and J lost 6 bases; unmatched junction nucleotides: 10. DNA for the CDR3: TGTGCCAGCAGCTTCGCGACTAGCGGGGGGGCCGGTCGCGAGCAGTACTTC. Translated: CASSFATSGGAGREQYF.

The CDR3 is CSARGGIYGESFF. The CDR3 DNA is TGCAGTGCTAGGGGGGGAATTTATGGGGAATCTTTCTTT. This chain joins TRBV20-1 and TRBJ1-1, with D perhaps matching TRBD1 (5 bases). The germline CDR1 and CDR2 sequences are DFQATT and SNEGSKA (reference sequence). V was trimmed by 3 bases and J by 12 bases, leaving 20 bases between them. CDR3 size: 13 residues.

This chain links TRBV7-6 with TRBJ2-6; weak D call: TRBD1 (6 bases). CDR3 length: 18 amino acids. Per germline, CDR1 SGHVS and CDR2 FNYEAQ. Trimming left V 5 bases short and J 0 bases short, with 17 bases between. CDR3 amino acids: CASSPRRTDSSGANVLTF. In DNA form, the CDR3 reads TGTGCCAGCAGCCCCCGGAGGACAGACTCCTCTGGGGCCAACGTCCTGACTTTC.

This chain connects TRBV20-1 to TRBJ2-7; D remains unclear. Germline V lookup: CDR1 DFQATT, CDR2 SNEGSKA (reference sequence). The CDR3 runs 12 residues. The germline V and J ends were trimmed by 3 bases and 4 bases, with 10 bases remaining between them. The CDR3 DNA reads as TGCAGTGCTAGGGATGGGGTTTACGAGCAGTACTTC. Its translation: CSARDGVYEQYF.

This clonotype was seen a single time. J is TRBJ1-6 and V is TRBV20-1; a possible D gene is TRBD1 (6 bases). The germline V gene encodes CDR1 DFQATT and CDR2 SNEGSKA (reference sequence). V was clipped by 3 bases and J by 7 bases, with 16 bases between them. This CDR3 has 15 amino acids. The DNA for the CDR3 is TGCAGTGCTAGTCTGACCGGGACAAGGAATTCACCCCTCCACTTT. Its protein is CSASLTGTRNSPLHF.

This chain connects TRBV9 to TRBJ2-5; TRBD1 matches 11 bases. The CDR3 is made up of 15 amino acids. Germline CDR1 is SGDLS and CDR2 is YYNGEE. The trim removed 2 bases at V and 5 bases at J, leaving 5 bases unmatched. CDR3 protein: CASSVGDRGVETQYF. The CDR3 DNA is TGTGCCAGCAGCGTGGGGGACAGGGGGGTTGAGACCCAGTACTTC.

The chain recombines TRBV30 with TRBJ2-5; 10 positions match TRBD2. The trim removed 2 bases at V and 7 bases at J, leaving 10 bases unmatched. The CDR3 spans 15 residues. Germline V gene data show CDR1 as GTSNPN and CDR2 as SVGIG (reference sequence). The CDR3 DNA sequence: TGTGCCTGGAGTACCGGGACTAGCGTTTTCGGGACCCAGTACTTC. Protein: CAWSTGTSVFGTQYF.

The chain links TRBV7-9 to TRBJ2-5, with 11 bases fitting TRBD2. The ends lost 3 bases at V and 4 bases at J; junction bases unmatched: 1. Germline V gives CDR1 SEHNR, CDR2 FQNEAQ (reference sequence). The CDR3 is 14 amino acids. The CDR3 loop reads CASSFSGGGETQYF. The CDR3 nucleotides are TGTGCCAGCAGCTTTAGCGGGGGGGGAGAGACCCAGTACTTC.

This clonotype was recorded only once. This chain uses TRBV6-4 with TRBJ2-7; D remains ambiguous. The CDR3 sequence is 14 residues long. Germline CDR1 MRHNA, CDR2 SNTAGT. The V and J ends lost 4 bases and 0 bases respectively, with 10 bases between them. CDR3 amino acids: CASSGDEGSYEQYF. CDR3 DNA: TGTGCCAGCAGTGGGGATGAAGGCTCCTACGAGCAGTACTTC.

The J gene is TRBJ2-7, the V gene TRBV5-4; D may match TRBD1 or TRBD2 (5 bases each). Germline V gene data show CDR1 as SGHNT and CDR2 as YYREEE (reference sequence). CDR3 length: 15 amino acids. V lost 4 bases to trimming and J lost 5 bases, with 19 bases between them. This CDR3 is CASSPSGQGENEQYF. CDR3 bases: TGTGCCAGCAGCCCTTCGGGGCAGGGTGAAAACGAGCAGTACTTC.

This clonotype was observed once. The rearrangement uses TRBV19 and TRBJ1-1, with a possible D match to TRBD1 (5 bases). V was pared by 5 bases and J by 3 bases, with 19 bases between. This CDR3 is 16 amino acids long. Germline lookup yields CDR1 LNHDA and CDR2 SQIVND (reference sequence). Here the CDR3 DNA reads TGTGCCAGTAGTTTAGGCGGCAGGGCGTTGTACACTGAAGCTTTCTTT. Encoded protein: CASSLGGRALYTEAFF.